This record covers a single T cell receptor (beta chain). The data originate from a study of blood T cell repertoires in COVID-19. Study background: The origin of the acute and convalescent COVID-19 samples was the United States, Italy and Spain. T cells, B-cell-depleted T cells, or PBMCs provided the cDNA or gDNA that served as material.

Per the study methods: The authors estimated nucleated cell counts from reference gene primer amplification. The assay was immunoSEQ multiplex PCR, and TCRdb's table has in-frame clones only and misses some. D and trimming come from the DNA, and the V and J calls and clone size come from that table. The sample has approximately 59,000 clones, about 81% seen once. The germline CDR1 and CDR2 sequences are MDHEN and SYDVKM. This CDR3 comprises 15 residues. V was clipped by 5 bases and J by 2 bases, with 13 bases between them. Sequences were obtained from peripheral blood. The receptor comes from an elderly man with acute or convalescent COVID-19. This chain joins TRBV28 and TRBJ1-3; maybe TRBD1 (5 bases). The CDR3 DNA sequence: TGTGCCAGCAGTCGCACGCAGGGAACTGGAAACACCATATATTTT. This codes for CASSRTQGTGNTIYF.